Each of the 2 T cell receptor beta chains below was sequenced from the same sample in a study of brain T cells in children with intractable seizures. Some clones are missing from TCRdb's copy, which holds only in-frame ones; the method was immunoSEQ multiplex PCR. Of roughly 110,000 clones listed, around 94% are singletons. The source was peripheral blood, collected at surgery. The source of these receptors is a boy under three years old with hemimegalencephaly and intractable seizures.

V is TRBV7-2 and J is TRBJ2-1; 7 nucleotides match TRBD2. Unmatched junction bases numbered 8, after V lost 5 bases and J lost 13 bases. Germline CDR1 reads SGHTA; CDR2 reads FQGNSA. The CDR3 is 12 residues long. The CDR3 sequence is CASSPSGMGQFF. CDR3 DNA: TGTGCCAGCAGCCCTAGCGGCATGGGACAGTTCTTC.

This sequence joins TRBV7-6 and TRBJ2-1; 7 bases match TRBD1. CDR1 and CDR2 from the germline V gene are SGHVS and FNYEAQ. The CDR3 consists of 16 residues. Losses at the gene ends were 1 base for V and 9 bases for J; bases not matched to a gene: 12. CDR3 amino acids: CASSLVGTAQGSEQFF. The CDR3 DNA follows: TGTGCCAGCAGCTTAGTAGGGACAGCCCAGGGAAGTGAGCAGTTCTTC.